This T cell receptor beta chain is from a study of sequential checkpoint blockade in melanoma. Profiling relied on immunoSEQ multiplex PCR, and the TCRdb table lists in-frame clones only, not all of them. The sample lists more than 9,500 clones; approximately 70% were seen once. Treatment: randomized to nivolumab then ipilimumab (arm A) or the reverse (arm B). The length of the CDR3 is 16 residues. V gave up 0 bases and J gave up 1 base; unmatched junction bases: 2. Germline values: CDR1 SGHVS, CDR2 FNYEAQ. The material was CD8+ T cells sorted from blood (inferred from file names), obtained from a patient given nivolumab and ipilimumab in sequence. The sequence was obtained from a human donor with melanoma. J is TRBJ2-7 and V is TRBV7-6; 11 bases line up with TRBD2. CDR3 in amino acids: CASSLATSGASYEQYF. CDR3 bases: TGTGCCAGCAGCTTAGCGACTAGCGGGGCATCCTACGAGCAGTACTTC.